This T cell receptor beta chain emerged from a study of blood T cell repertoires in COVID-19. The wider study: Researchers got acute and convalescent COVID-19 samples from the United States, Italy and Spain. From T cells, B-cell-depleted T cells, or PBMCs came the material, which was cDNA or gDNA.

The V gene's germline CDR1 is SNHLY and CDR2 FYNNEI. V was trimmed by 6 bases and J by 0 bases, leaving 9 bases between them. CDR3 length: 15 amino acids. In the authors' methods: Reference gene primer amplification gave nucleated cell count estimates. Measured with immunoSEQ multiplex PCR; TCRdb has only the in-frame clones, and not every one. The V and J calls and clone size are taken from that table; D and trimming were inferred from the DNA. This sample carries fewer than 100,000 clones, 70% to 90% of them seen once, and the ten largest clones take 7% to 9%. Input material: peripheral blood. The receptor was derived from a human donor with acute or convalescent COVID-19. The donor label of this sample is uncertain. This chain connects TRBV2 to TRBJ1-6; no firm D call. CDR3 DNA sequence: TGTGCCAGCAGCCTGGAGAGCTCCTATAATTCACCCCTCCACTTT. It encodes CASSLESSYNSPLHF.